These 8 T cell receptor beta chains were sequenced from one sample in a study of shared clonotypes between healthy human individuals. As defined, naive CD8 cells were CD45RO-negative and positively selected for CCR7, with terminally differentiated effector memory CD45RA+ cells excluded. Data came from immunoSEQ multiplex PCR; TCRdb stores just in-frame clones and leaves some out. The sample consists of 1.5 million to 2.5 million clones, just under 95% of them appearing once. The sequencing input was naive CD8+ T cells sorted from blood. Receptors originate from a man younger than 30 in good health.

This clone was found once. The V and J genes are TRBV4-3 and TRBJ2-2; D might be TRBD1 (5 bases). The CDR3 length is 15 residues. V was trimmed by 4 bases and J by 7 bases, leaving 16 bases between them. Germline V gives CDR1 LGHNA, CDR2 YSLEER. The CDR3 loop is CASSPRVRQDGELFF. As DNA, the CDR3 is TGCGCCAGCAGCCCCAGGGTCCGCCAGGACGGGGAGCTGTTTTTT.

This sequence joins TRBV6-1 and TRBJ2-3, with D possibly TRBD2 on 6 matching bases. The CDR3 runs 13 residues. CDR1 is MNHNS, CDR2 SASEGT, per germline. Trimming took 1 base from V and 14 from J, leaving 16 bases between them. The CDR3 region has the DNA TGTGCCAGCAGTGAAGAGTCGACGGGAGTCCCGTATTTT. This codes for CASSEESTGVPYF.

The V gene is TRBV6-6, the J gene TRBJ2-7; D is undetermined. The CDR3 consists of 14 residues. The germline gives CDR1 MNHNY, CDR2 SVGAGI (reference sequence). V dropped 2 bases and J dropped 6 bases, with 14 bases sitting between them. CDR3 amino acids: CASSYGEAPGEQYF. The CDR3 DNA sequence: TGTGCCAGCAGTTACGGGGAAGCTCCGGGCGAGCAGTACTTC.

As regards this clone: Germline is not matched at one junction end, which may reflect a read error. The genes are TRBV6-6 and TRBJ1-5; 7 bases are shared with TRBD1. Germline assignment: CDR1 MNHNY and CDR2 SVGAGI (reference sequence). This CDR3 has 14 residues. The CDR3: CASSETGSTQPQHF. CDR3 nucleotides: TGTGCCAGCAGCGAGACAGGGAGCACTCAGCCCCAGCATTTT.

About this clone: Other DNA sequences of this sample code for an identical CDR3. This chain uses TRBV5-1 with TRBJ1-1; TRBD1 matches 7 bases. This CDR3 has 13 amino acids. V gave up 5 bases and J gave up 3 bases; unmatched junction bases: 4. Germline V gene data show CDR1 as SGHRS and CDR2 as YFSETQ. This CDR3 reads CASSITGDTEAFF. The CDR3 DNA is TGCGCCAGCAGTATCACAGGGGACACTGAAGCTTTCTTT.

Regarding this clone: Distinct nucleotide sequences in the sample also encode this CDR3. V and J are TRBV10-3 and TRBJ1-2; D not resolved. The CDR3 consists of 11 residues. Germline CDR1 ENHRY, CDR2 SYGVKD. Trimming pared 4 bases from V and 5 bases from J, leaving 5 bases between. The CDR3 sequence: CAISGGYGYTF. CDR3 DNA: TGTGCCATCAGTGGAGGTTATGGCTACACCTTC.

The table lists this clone with a count of one. The chain couples TRBV29-1 to TRBJ2-5, with D unresolved. CDR1 SQVTM and CDR2 ANQGSEA come from the germline V gene. The CDR3 has 15 amino acids. Trimming removed 1 base from V and 0 bases from J, with 12 bases in between. CDR3 bases: TGCAGCGTTGAAGGGCTAACGGCGTACCAAGAGACCCAGTACTTC. This codes for CSVEGLTAYQETQYF.

The chain employs TRBV25-1 and TRBJ2-5, with D possibly matching TRBD2 (6 bases). The germline V and J ends were trimmed by 1 base and 0 bases, with 9 bases remaining between them. Germline V gene sequence: CDR1 MGHDK, CDR2 SYGVNS. This CDR3 comprises 15 residues. The CDR3 DNA reads as TGTGCCAGCAGTGAATGGGCGGGAAACCAAGAGACCCAGTACTTC. As protein: CASSEWAGNQETQYF.